One TCR beta chain is described in this entry. Its specificity is not known. The data were obtained in a study of T cell responses to AZD1222 COVID-19 vaccine. General observations from the study: Most donors were white British and more were female, and clonal diversity was possibly underestimated. Close to half of all spike-specific TCRs reportedly target regions of the variants that are unmutated.

V lost 6 bases and J 6 bases, leaving 11 bases between the germline ends. The CDR3 has 12 amino acids. Germline V gene lookup returns CDR1 MDHEN and CDR2 SYDVKM. Method: immunoSEQ multiplex PCR; TCRdb's copy keeps in-frame clones and lacks some. The sample lists about 150,000 clones, about 90% occurring once. This specimen consisted of peripheral blood, obtained on day 0 of AZD1222 vaccination. The V gene is TRBV28, the J gene TRBJ1-2; D not resolved. The sequence was collected from an adult in good health. CDR3: CASSPERDGYTF. The CDR3 bases are TGTGCCAGCAGCCCAGAAAGGGATGGCTACACCTTC.